This is a list of T cell receptor beta chains from one sample in a study of blood T cell repertoires in COVID-19. Repertoires were generated with immunoSEQ multiplex PCR, while TCRdb's copy carries only in-frame clones and drops some. The sample lists 110,000 to 150,000 clones; approximately 85% were seen once. Specimen: peripheral blood. Receptor source: a man aged 45-65 years with acute or convalescent COVID-19. Each CDR3 is given with its conserved first and last residue. The D gene is left open where the match is weak. Expanded clones get a size class; other rows say once, few or many, or leave the size out.

v_call	clone_size	d_call	j_call	cdr3_nt	cdr3_aa
TRBV19	.	.	TRBJ1-6	TGTGCCAGTAGTGCGGGGATGGGGAATTCACCCCTCCACTTT	CASSAGMGNSPLHF
TRBV4-1	.	.	TRBJ2-1	TGCGCCAGCAGCCCGGGACTTTACAATGAGCAGTTCTTC	CASSPGLYNEQFF
TRBV6-5	.	TRBD1	TRBJ2-1	TGTGCCAGCAGTTTACAGGGGGAATCCACCAATGAGCAGTTCTTC	CASSLQGESTNEQFF
TRBV7-3	.	.	TRBJ2-5	TGTGCCAGCAGCTTTTCGGTGCTAGAGGGAGAGACCCAGTACTTC	CASSFSVLEGETQYF
TRBV6-6	.	TRBD2	TRBJ2-7	TGTGCCAGCAGACCGACTAGCGGGGGCTACGAGCAGTACTTC	CASRPTSGGYEQYF
TRBV10-3	.	TRBD2	TRBJ2-1	TGTGCCATCAGTGAGTCGCTACTAGCGGGAGTCTATGAGCAGTTCTTC	CAISESLLAGVYEQFF
TRBV9	.	.	TRBJ1-2	TGTGCCAGCAGCGTAACAGGGAACTATGGCTACACCTTC	CASSVTGNYGYTF
TRBV19	once	TRBD2	TRBJ2-1	TGTGCCAGTAGTATATCGGCGGGAGGGCCGTACAATGAGCAGTTCTTC	CASSISAGGPYNEQFF
TRBV7-9	.	.	TRBJ1-4	TGTGCCAGCAGCTTACTTCAGTTCAGTGCAACTAATGAAAAACTGTTTTTT	CASSLLQFSATNEKLFF
TRBV5-1	.	TRBD2	TRBJ2-2	TGCGCCAGCAGTTGGACTAGCGGGGGGCGAGACACCGGGGAGCTGTTTTTT	CASSWTSGGRDTGELFF
TRBV19	.	.	TRBJ1-3	TGTGCCAGTAACTATCGAGTTGGTTCTGGAAACACCATATATTTT	CASNYRVGSGNTIYF
TRBV6-1	.	TRBD1	TRBJ1-5	TGTGCCAGCAGTGAAGGACAGGGAACGAGTCAGCCCCAGCATTTT	CASSEGQGTSQPQHF
TRBV27	.	.	TRBJ2-5	TGTGCCAGCAGCCTACCCGGGGGCCAAGAGACCCAGTACTTC	CASSLPGGQETQYF
TRBV3-1/TRBV3-2	.	.	TRBJ2-3	TGTGCCAGCAGCCTCCATTCGGCAGATACGCAGTATTTT	CASSLHSADTQYF
TRBV5-1	.	TRBD1	TRBJ2-3	TGCGCCAGCAGGGACAGGGACACAGATACGCAGTATTTT	CASRDRDTDTQYF
TRBV10-3	.	TRBD2	TRBJ2-7	TGTGCCATCAGTGATCCGGGAGGGCGGAGACAAAGCTCCTACGAGCAGTACTTC	CAISDPGGRRQSSYEQYF
TRBV5-1	.	TRBD1	TRBJ2-1	TGCGCCAGCATCGACAGGGGTTCCGGTGTAAACAATGAGCAGTTCTTC	CASIDRGSGVNNEQFF
TRBV11-2	few	TRBD1	TRBJ2-7	TGTGCCAGCACTAGGGGGCGTGATTACGAGCAGTACTTC	CASTRGRDYEQYF
TRBV6-5	.	TRBD1	TRBJ2-7	TGTGCCAGCAGTTACTCCGGGCTCGGGACAGGGTTCGAGCAGTACTTC	CASSYSGLGTGFEQYF
TRBV6-1	.	.	TRBJ1-4	TGTGCCAGCAGTGAAACCCCCACAGGCCCTGGGGGCGAAAAACTGTTTTTT	CASSETPTGPGGEKLFF
TRBV5-5	once	.	TRBJ1-5	TGTGCCAGCAGCTTGGGGCAGGGAGGTCAGCCCCAGCATTTT	CASSLGQGGQPQHF
TRBV30	.	.	TRBJ2-7	TGTGCCTGGAGTGTACGGGGTTCCTACGAGCAGTACTTC	CAWSVRGSYEQYF
TRBV6-5	.	.	TRBJ2-7	TGTGCCAGCTACCGTACAGGCCCCTACGAGCAGTACTTC	CASYRTGPYEQYF
TRBV9	few	.	TRBJ1-4	TGTGCCAGCAGCGCCCAGGGAATCGGCGAAAAACTGTTTTTT	CASSAQGIGEKLFF
TRBV6-5	.	.	TRBJ1-1	TGTGCCAGCTCTACCGGGACACAGAACACTGAAGCTTTCTTT	CASSTGTQNTEAFF
TRBV19	.	.	TRBJ2-3	TGTGCCAGTAGTATGGGGGGAACGGGCGATACGCAGTATTTT	CASSMGGTGDTQYF
TRBV25-1	.	.	TRBJ2-2	TGTGCCAGCAGTGAGGCTTGGGCGTCGTCGGGGGGGGAGCTGTTTTTT	CASSEAWASSGGELFF
TRBV28	.	.	TRBJ1-2	TGTGCCAGCAGTTCAGGGGCGGGTAACTATGGCTACACCTTC	CASSSGAGNYGYTF